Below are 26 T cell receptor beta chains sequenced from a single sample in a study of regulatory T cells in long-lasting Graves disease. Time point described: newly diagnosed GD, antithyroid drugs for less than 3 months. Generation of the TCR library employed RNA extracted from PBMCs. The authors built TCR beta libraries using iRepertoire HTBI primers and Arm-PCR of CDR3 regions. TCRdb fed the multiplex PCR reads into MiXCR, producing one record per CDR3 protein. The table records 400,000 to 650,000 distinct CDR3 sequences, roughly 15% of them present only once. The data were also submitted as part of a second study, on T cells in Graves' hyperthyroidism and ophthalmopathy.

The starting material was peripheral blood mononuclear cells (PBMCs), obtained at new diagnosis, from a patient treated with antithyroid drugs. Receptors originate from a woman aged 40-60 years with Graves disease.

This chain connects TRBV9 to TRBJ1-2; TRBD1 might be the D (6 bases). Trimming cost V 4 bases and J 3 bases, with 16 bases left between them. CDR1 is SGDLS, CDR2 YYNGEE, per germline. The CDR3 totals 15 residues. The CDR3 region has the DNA TGTGCCAGCAGCCCGGACAGCTTCGCCTACTATGGCTACACCTTC. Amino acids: CASSPDSFAYYGYTF.

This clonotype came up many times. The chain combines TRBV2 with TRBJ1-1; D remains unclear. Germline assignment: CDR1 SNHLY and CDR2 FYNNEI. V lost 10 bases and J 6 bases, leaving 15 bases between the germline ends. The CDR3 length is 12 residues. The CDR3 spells CATTAIGAEAFF. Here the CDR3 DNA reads TGTGCCACCACAGCGATCGGGGCTGAAGCTTTCTTT.

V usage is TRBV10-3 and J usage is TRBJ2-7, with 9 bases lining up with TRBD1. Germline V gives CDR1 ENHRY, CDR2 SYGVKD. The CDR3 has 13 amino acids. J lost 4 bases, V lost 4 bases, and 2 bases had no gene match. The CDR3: CAISVDRGYEQYF. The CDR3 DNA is TGTGCCATCAGTGTGGACAGGGGTTACGAGCAGTACTTC.

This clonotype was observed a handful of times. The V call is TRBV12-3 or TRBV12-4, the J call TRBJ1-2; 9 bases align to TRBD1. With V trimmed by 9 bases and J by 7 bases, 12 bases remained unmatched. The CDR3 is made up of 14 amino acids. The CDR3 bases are TGTGCCAGTAGTATCCCGACAGGGGGTCTTGGCTACACCTTC. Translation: CASSIPTGGLGYTF.

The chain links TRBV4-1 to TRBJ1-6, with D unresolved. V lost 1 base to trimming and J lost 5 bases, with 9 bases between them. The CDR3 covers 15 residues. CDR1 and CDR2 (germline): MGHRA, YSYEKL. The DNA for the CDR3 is TGCGCCAGCAGCCAAGTCAGGCAAAATAATTCACCCCTCCACTTT. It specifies CASSQVRQNNSPLHF.

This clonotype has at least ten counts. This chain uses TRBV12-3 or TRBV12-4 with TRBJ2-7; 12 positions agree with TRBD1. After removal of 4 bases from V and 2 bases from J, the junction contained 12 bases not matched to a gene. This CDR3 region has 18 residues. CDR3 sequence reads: CASSWGTGGDIHPYEQYF. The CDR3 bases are TGTGCCAGCAGTTGGGGGACAGGGGGCGATATCCACCCCTACGAGCAGTACTTC.

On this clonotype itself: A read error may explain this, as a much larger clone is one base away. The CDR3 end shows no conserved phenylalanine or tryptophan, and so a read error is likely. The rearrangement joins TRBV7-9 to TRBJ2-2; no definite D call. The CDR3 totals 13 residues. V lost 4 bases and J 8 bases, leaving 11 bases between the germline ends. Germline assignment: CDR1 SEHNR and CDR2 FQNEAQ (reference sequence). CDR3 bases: TGTGCCAGCAGCTCAGATCTGGAAGGGGAGCTGTTTCTT. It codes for CASSSDLEGELFL.

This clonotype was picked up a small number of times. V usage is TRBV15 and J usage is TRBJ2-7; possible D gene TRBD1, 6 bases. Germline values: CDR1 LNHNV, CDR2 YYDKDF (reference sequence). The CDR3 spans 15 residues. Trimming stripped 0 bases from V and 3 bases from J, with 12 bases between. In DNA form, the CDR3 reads TGTGCCACCAGCAGAGATCTCGGGGACAACTACGAGCAGTACTTC. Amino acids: CATSRDLGDNYEQYF.

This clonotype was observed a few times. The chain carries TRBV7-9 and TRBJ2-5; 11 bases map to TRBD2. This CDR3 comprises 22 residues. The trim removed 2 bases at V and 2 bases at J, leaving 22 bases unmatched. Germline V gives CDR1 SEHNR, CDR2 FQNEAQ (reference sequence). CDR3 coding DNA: TGTGCCAGCAGCTTACGACTTACCCCGCTCCTAGCGGGGGGTCTAATACAAGAGACCCAGTACTTC. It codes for CASSLRLTPLLAGGLIQETQYF.

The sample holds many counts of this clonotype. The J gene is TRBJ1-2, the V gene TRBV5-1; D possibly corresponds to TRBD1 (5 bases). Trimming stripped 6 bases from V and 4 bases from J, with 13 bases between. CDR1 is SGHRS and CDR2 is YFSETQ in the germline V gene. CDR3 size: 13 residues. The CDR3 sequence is CASTFGTGYGYTF. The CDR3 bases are TGCGCCAGCACCTTCGGGACCGGCTATGGCTACACCTTC.

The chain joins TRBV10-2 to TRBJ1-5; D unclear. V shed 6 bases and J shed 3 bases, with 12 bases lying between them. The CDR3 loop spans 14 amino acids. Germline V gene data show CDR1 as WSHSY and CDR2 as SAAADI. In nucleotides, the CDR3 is TGCGCCAGCAGAGAAGGGCGGGCCAATCAGCCCCAGCATTTT. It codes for CASREGRANQPQHF.

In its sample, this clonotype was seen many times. CDR3 coding DNA: TGTGCCAGCAGCTTGGGAGGGACAGGGAGGCCCGAAGCTTTCTTT. It encodes CASSLGGTGRPEAFF. The V call is TRBV5-5, the J call TRBJ1-1, with 9 bases identical to TRBD1. With 0 bases clipped from V and 8 bases from J, the junction kept 8 bases outside the gene matches. Germline V gene data show CDR1 as SGHKS and CDR2 as YYEKEE (reference sequence). This CDR3 comprises 15 residues.

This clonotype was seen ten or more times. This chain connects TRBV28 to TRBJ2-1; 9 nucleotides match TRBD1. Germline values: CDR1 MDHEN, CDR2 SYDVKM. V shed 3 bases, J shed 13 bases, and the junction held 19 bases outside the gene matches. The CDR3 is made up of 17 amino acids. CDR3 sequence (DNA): TGTGCCAGCAGTTTGTCCTCCCTAACAGGGGGCGTATCGGATCAGTTCTTC. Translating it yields CASSLSSLTGGVSDQFF. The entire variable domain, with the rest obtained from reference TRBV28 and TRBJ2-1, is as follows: DVKVTQSSRYLVKRTGEKVFLECVQDMDHENMFWYRQDPGLGLRLIYFSYDVKMKEKGDIPEGYSVSREKKERFSLILESASTNQTSMYLCASSLSSLTGGVSDQFFGPGTRLTVL.

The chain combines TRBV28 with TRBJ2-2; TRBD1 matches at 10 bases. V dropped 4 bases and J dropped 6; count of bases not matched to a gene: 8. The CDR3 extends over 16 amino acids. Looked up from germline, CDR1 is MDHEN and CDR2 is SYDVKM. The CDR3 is CASSSQDRGRPGELFF. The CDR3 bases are TGTGCCAGCAGTTCTCAAGACAGGGGGCGTCCCGGGGAGCTGTTTTTT. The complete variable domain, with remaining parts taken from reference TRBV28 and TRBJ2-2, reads DVKVTQSSRYLVKRTGEKVFLECVQDMDHENMFWYRQDPGLGLRLIYFSYDVKMKEKGDIPEGYSVSREKKERFSLILESASTNQTSMYLCASSSQDRGRPGELFFGEGSRLTVL.

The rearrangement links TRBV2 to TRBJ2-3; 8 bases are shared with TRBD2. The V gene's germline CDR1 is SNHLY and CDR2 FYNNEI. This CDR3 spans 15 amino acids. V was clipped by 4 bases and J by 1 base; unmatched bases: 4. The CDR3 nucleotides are TGTGCCAGCAGTGCCGGGGGGGCCGGCACAGATACGCAGTATTTT. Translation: CASSAGGAGTDTQYF. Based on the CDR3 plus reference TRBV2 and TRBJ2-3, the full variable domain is EPEVTQTPSHQVTQMGQEVILRCVPISNHLYFYWYRQILGQKVEFLVSFYNNEISEKSEIFDDQFSVERPDGSNFTLKIRSTKLEDSAMYFCASSAGGAGTDTQYFGPGTRLTVL.

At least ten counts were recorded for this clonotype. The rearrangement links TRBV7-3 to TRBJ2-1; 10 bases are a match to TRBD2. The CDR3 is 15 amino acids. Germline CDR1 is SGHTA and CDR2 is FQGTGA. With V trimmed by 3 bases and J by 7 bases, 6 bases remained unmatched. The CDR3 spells CASSLGTSVTNEQFF. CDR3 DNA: TGTGCCAGCAGCTTGGGGACTAGCGTAACGAATGAGCAGTTCTTC.

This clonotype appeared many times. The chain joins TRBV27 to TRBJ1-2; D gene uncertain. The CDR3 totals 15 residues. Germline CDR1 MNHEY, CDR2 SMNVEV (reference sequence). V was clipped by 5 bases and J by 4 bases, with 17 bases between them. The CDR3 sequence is CASSPTPDTSYGYTF. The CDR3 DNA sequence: TGTGCCAGCAGTCCCACCCCCGACACTAGCTATGGCTACACCTTC.

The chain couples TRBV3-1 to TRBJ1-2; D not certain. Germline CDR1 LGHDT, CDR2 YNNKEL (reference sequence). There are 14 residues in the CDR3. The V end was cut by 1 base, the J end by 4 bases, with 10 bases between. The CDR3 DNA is TGTGCCAGCAGCCAAGGCAGGAACATCTATGGCTACACCTTC. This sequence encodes CASSQGRNIYGYTF.

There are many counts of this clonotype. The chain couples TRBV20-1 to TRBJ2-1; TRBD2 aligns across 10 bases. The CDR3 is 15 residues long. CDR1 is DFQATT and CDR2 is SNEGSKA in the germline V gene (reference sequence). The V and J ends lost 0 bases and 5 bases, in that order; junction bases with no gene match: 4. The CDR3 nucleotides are TGCAGTGCTAGAGATGCCCTAGCGGGGGACAATGAGCAGTTCTTC. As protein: CSARDALAGDNEQFF.

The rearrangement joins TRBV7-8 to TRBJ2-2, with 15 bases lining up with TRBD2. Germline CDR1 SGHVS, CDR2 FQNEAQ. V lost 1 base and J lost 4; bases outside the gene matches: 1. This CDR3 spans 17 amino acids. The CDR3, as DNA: TGTGCCAGCAGCTTAGGGACTAGCGGGGGGGTCACCGGGGAGCTGTTTTTT. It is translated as CASSLGTSGGVTGELFF. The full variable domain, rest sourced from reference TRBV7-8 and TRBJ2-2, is GAGVSQSPRYKVAKRGQDVALRCDPISGHVSLFWYQQALGQGPEFLTYFQNEAQLDKSGLPSDRFFAERPEGSVSTLKIQRTQQEDSAVYLCASSLGTSGGVTGELFFGEGSRLTVL.

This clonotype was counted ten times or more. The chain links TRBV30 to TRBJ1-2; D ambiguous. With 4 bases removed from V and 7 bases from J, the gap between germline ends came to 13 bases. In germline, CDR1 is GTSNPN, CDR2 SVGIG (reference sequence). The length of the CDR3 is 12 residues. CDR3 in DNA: TGTGCCTGGAATCTTCCCGTGTCTGGCTACACCTTC. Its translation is CAWNLPVSGYTF.

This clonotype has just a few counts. The CDR3 nucleotides read TGTGCCAGCAACCAACAGGGGCCGTCCTCCTACAATGAGCAGTTCTTC. Translation: CASNQQGPSSYNEQFF. The chain combines TRBV28 with TRBJ2-1, with TRBD1 identical over 7 bases. The CDR3 contains 16 residues. V shed 7 bases and J 0 bases; nucleotides not matched to a gene: 9. Germline CDR1 is MDHEN and CDR2 is SYDVKM.

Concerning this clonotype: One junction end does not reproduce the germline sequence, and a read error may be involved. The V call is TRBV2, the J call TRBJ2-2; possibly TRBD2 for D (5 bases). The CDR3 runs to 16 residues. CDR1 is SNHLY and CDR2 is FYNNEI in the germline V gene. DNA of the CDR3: TGTGCCAGCAGTGATCCCTTCCTGGGCCACACCGGGGAGCTGCTTTTT. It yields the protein CASSDPFLGHTGELLF.

CDR3 sequence reads: CASSTFRGGSTEAFF. CDR3 nucleotide sequence: TGTGCCAGCAGTACCTTCAGGGGAGGGAGCACTGAAGCTTTCTTT. J is TRBJ1-1 and V is TRBV12-3 or TRBV12-4; weak D call: TRBD1 (6 bases). V lost 5 bases and J lost 4, with 17 bases in between. The CDR3 sequence is 15 residues long.

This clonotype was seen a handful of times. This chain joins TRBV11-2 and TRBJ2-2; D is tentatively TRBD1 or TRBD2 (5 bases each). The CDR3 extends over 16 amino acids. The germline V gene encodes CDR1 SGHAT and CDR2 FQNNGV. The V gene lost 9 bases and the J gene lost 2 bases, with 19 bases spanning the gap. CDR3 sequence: CASSIGTEVNTGELFF. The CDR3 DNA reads TGTGCCAGTAGTATAGGGACGGAAGTAAACACCGGGGAGCTGTTTTTT.

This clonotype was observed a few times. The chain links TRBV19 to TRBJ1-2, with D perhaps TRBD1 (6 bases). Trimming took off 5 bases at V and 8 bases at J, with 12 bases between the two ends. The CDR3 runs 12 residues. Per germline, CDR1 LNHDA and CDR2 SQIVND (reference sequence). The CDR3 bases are TGTGCCAGTAGTTTCGGGGGCGAAGGCTACACCTTC. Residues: CASSFGGEGYTF.